These T cell receptor beta chains were read from a single sample in a study of cytomegalovirus exposure and HLA in healthy donors. Clones were read by immunoSEQ multiplex PCR, and TCRdb kept only the in-frame ones, dropping some. The data contain about 120,000 clones, about 86% of them singletons. Sample: PBMCs. The receptor set was obtained from a woman aged 35 to 49 in good health and CMV-seronegative. CDR3s include the opening cysteine and the closing phenylalanine or tryptophan. Each record gives: V gene, D gene, J gene, clone size, CDR3 DNA, CDR3 protein. D genes are given only for firm matches. Where a row states a size, it is once, few, many or the class of an expanded clone; other rows omit it.

TRBV21-1	-	TRBJ2-7	-	TGTGCCAGCAGCCCCCCCCCGGGACAGCCGTTGGACGAGCAGTACTTC	CASSPPPGQPLDEQYF
TRBV18	TRBD1	TRBJ1-1	-	TGTGCCAGCTCACCGTTGGGACAGGGTGGAGCTTTCTTT	CASSPLGQGGAFF
TRBV5-3	-	TRBJ2-5	-	TGTGCCAGAAGCCGCCGAGTCAAGGGGCTGGGACAAGAGACCCAGTACTTC	CARSRRVKGLGQETQYF
TRBV7-2	TRBD2	TRBJ2-1	-	TGTGCCAGCAGCTTAGTAATAGCGGGAAACAATGAGCAGTTCTTC	CASSLVIAGNNEQFF
TRBV5-1	-	TRBJ1-1	few	TGCGCCAGCAGACCCAACAGGGATGGGGCTTTCTTT	CASRPNRDGAFF
TRBV4-3	TRBD2	TRBJ2-3	-	TGCGCCAGCAGCCAAGTTCGGGGACTAGCGCCAGATACGCAGTATTTT	CASSQVRGLAPDTQYF
TRBV19	-	TRBJ1-1	-	TGTGCCAGTAGTTCCCTGGACACTAAGGCTTTCTTT	CASSSLDTKAFF
TRBV5-6	-	TRBJ2-7	-	TGTGCCAGCAGCTTGGGGTCCGGGGGAAGGCCCTACGAGCAGTACTTC	CASSLGSGGRPYEQYF
TRBV5-1	-	TRBJ1-1	-	TGCGCCAGCAGCTCGACGGGGGAAGCTTTCTTT	CASSSTGEAFF
TRBV7-6	-	TRBJ1-2	-	TGTGCCAGCAGCTTAGACAGACGGCAGCAGACCTTCTATGGCTACACCTTC	CASSLDRRQQTFYGYTF
TRBV6-4	TRBD1	TRBJ1-2	-	TGTGCCAGCAGCATTAGGGCAGGGGGCGGCTATGGCTACACCTTC	CASSIRAGGGYGYTF
TRBV4-2	TRBD1	TRBJ2-5	once	TGTGCCAGCAGCCCCGGCGACAGGGAGCAAGAGACCCAGTACTTC	CASSPGDREQETQYF
TRBV18	-	TRBJ2-3	-	TGTGCCAGCTCAGGGGACACCTATACGCAGTATTTT	CASSGDTYTQYF
TRBV5-6	-	TRBJ1-1	few	TGTGCCAGCAGCTTGGATCGGGTGAACACTGAAGCTTTCTTT	CASSLDRVNTEAFF
TRBV6-1	TRBD1	TRBJ1-2	-	TGTGCCAGCAGTTTAAGGGACAGGGTGGTCTATGGCTACACCTTC	CASSLRDRVVYGYTF
TRBV11-2	-	TRBJ1-1	-	TGTGCCAGCAGCCTAACGGTAGACACTGAAGCTTTCTTT	CASSLTVDTEAFF
TRBV28	TRBD2	TRBJ2-7	-	TGTGCCAGCAGTTTGAAACTATATAGCGGGAACTCCTACGAGCAGTACTTC	CASSLKLYSGNSYEQYF
TRBV30	TRBD1	TRBJ2-7	-	TGTGCCTGGAGTCCCGGGACAGGGGGTCGCGAGCAGTACTTC	CAWSPGTGGREQYF
TRBV29-1	-	TRBJ2-7	-	TGCAGCGTTGAGGTGGCAGGACAAAGGTTCTCCTCTTCCTACGAGCGGTACTTC	CSVEVAGQRFSSSYERYF
TRBV5-8	-	TRBJ2-2	-	TGTGCCAGCAGCGGGGAGTGGGCAGTGGCCGGGGAGCTGTTTTTT	CASSGEWAVAGELFF
TRBV21-1	-	TRBJ2-7	few	TGTGCCAGCAGCTTTTCGGGACTAGCGCCCTCGAACGAGCAGTACTTC	CASSFSGLAPSNEQYF
TRBV27	TRBD2	TRBJ2-7	-	TGTGCCAGCAGGGGGGGGTTCGGGCTAGCGGGAGATTTGTACTTC	CASRGGFGLAGDLYF
TRBV2	-	TRBJ1-1	few	TGTGCCAGCAAGGAGGGCAGGTTGCCTGAAGCTTTCTTT	CASKEGRLPEAFF
TRBV7-2	TRBD2	TRBJ2-5	-	TGTGCCAGCAGCCCTAGCACGGGGGGGACTAGGTTGGAGACCCAGTACTTC	CASSPSTGGTRLETQYF
TRBV28	TRBD1	TRBJ1-2	once	TGTGCCAGCAGTAGTTCACCCCCCCGAGTAGGGGGCGCTGGGTATGGCTACACCTTC	CASSSSPPRVGGAGYGYTF
TRBV2	-	TRBJ2-6	-	TGTGCCAGCAACGTTCCGGTATCTGGGGCCAACGTCCTGACTTTC	CASNVPVSGANVLTF
TRBV10-3	TRBD1	TRBJ1-1	-	TGTGCCATCAGTGAGACCAAATGGGACAGCGTACTTACCATGAACACTGAAGCTTTCTTT	CAISETKWDSVLTMNTEAFF
TRBV10-1	-	TRBJ2-1	-	TGCGCCAGCAGTTACGACAGCTCCTACAATGAGCAGTTCTTC	CASSYDSSYNEQFF
TRBV7-3	-	TRBJ2-2	-	TGTGCCAGCAGCTTGGGTCTAGCCCCTTTCGGCGGGGAGCTGTTTTTT	CASSLGLAPFGGELFF
TRBV5-6	-	TRBJ2-7	few	TGTGCCAGCACGGACAGCTACGAGCAGTACTTC	CASTDSYEQYF
TRBV5-1	-	TRBJ2-1	-	TGCGCCAGCAGAAGGGGGTGGGAAGGAGGTAATGAGCAGTTCTTC	CASRRGWEGGNEQFF
TRBV2	-	TRBJ1-4	-	TGTGCCAGCAGTCGAGTACCCCAGGGGCGAGAAAAACTGTTTTTT	CASSRVPQGREKLFF
TRBV28	-	TRBJ1-2	-	TGTGCCAGCAGTGGACAGTTCTATGGCTACACCTTC	CASSGQFYGYTF
TRBV27	-	TRBJ2-7	-	TGTGCCAGCAGTTTCTCCCAAGCGGGTTCCTACGAGCAGTACTTC	CASSFSQAGSYEQYF
TRBV27	TRBD1	TRBJ2-5	-	TGTGCCAGCAGTTTTCGGTTTCTGGGGACAGGGGATCAAGAGACCCAGTACTTC	CASSFRFLGTGDQETQYF
TRBV7-2	TRBD2	TRBJ2-3	-	TGTGCCAGCAGCCACACAGCGACTAGCGGGGGGGTGGATACGCAGTATTTT	CASSHTATSGGVDTQYF
TRBV5-6	-	TRBJ1-1	-	TGTGCCAGCAGCCCCTGGGGGGATGGGGGGTTTATGAACACTGAAGCTTTCTTT	CASSPWGDGGFMNTEAFF
TRBV6-1	TRBD2	TRBJ2-1	-	TGTGCCAGCAGTGAAAACGCGGGGGAACCATACAATGAGCAGTTCTTC	CASSENAGEPYNEQFF
TRBV5-1	TRBD1	TRBJ1-2	-	TGCGCCAGCAGCCAGCCGGGACAGGGAGTTTATGGCTACACCTTC	CASSQPGQGVYGYTF
TRBV11-2	-	TRBJ2-7	-	TGTGCCAGCAGCGACTCGTTCTACGAGCAGTACTTC	CASSDSFYEQYF
TRBV5-1	TRBD2	TRBJ2-3	-	TGCGCCAGCAGCCTAGGGACTAGCCGTAGCACAGATACGCAGTATTTT	CASSLGTSRSTDTQYF
TRBV27	TRBD1	TRBJ1-5	-	TGTGCCAGCAGGGAGACAGGGTATAGCAATCAGCCCCAGCATTTT	CASRETGYSNQPQHF
TRBV27	-	TRBJ1-1	-	TGTGCCAGCAGTACCCCGGGTGGCAAATTGGACAAGGGGAACACTGAAGCTTTCTTT	CASSTPGGKLDKGNTEAFF
TRBV2	-	TRBJ2-7	few	TGTGCCAGCGGAGCCTCGACAGGGAGGTATGGCGAGCAGTACTTC	CASGASTGRYGEQYF
TRBV28	TRBD1	TRBJ2-7	-	TGTGCCAGCAGTCCCCGGGACAGGGCCCCCTACGAGCAGTACTTC	CASSPRDRAPYEQYF
TRBV4-1	TRBD1	TRBJ1-5	once	TGCGCCAGCAGCCAAACGACAGGGCAGGGCAATCAGCCCCAGCATTTT	CASSQTTGQGNQPQHF
TRBV19	TRBD1	TRBJ1-4	-	TGTGCCAGTAGTACGACTTACAGGACAGGGTCTAATGAAAAACTGTTTTTT	CASSTTYRTGSNEKLFF
TRBV29-1	-	TRBJ1-2	-	TGCAGCGTTGTTAACGCGGGGATCTATGGCTACACCTTC	CSVVNAGIYGYTF
TRBV28	-	TRBJ1-4	-	TGTGCCAGCAGCCCTCGAGGACGGGGGATGGAAAAACTGTTTTTT	CASSPRGRGMEKLFF
TRBV27	-	TRBJ1-5	-	TGTGCCAGCAGACCGGGGGTCGTAAGCAATCAGCCCCAGCATTTT	CASRPGVVSNQPQHF
TRBV10-1	-	TRBJ1-2	few	TGCGCCAGCAGTGAGGGCCTCGGGTATGGCTACACCTTC	CASSEGLGYGYTF
TRBV11-1	-	TRBJ1-1	few	TGTGCCAGCAGCTTAAACAGGAACACTGAAGCTTTCTTT	CASSLNRNTEAFF
TRBV28	-	TRBJ2-7	-	TGTGCCAGCAGTTCCCAGGGGCCCTCCTACGAGCAGTACTTC	CASSSQGPSYEQYF